This TCR beta chain stems from a study of T cells in Graves' hyperthyroidism and ophthalmopathy. Details on this clonotype: No antigen is known for it.

About 10 ml fresh peripheral blood yielded the PBMCs. Amplification targeted TCR beta CDR3 regions from RNA transcripts. HTBI primers drove first-round RT-PCR of the TCR CDR3. TCRdb used MiXCR to reprocess the multiplex PCR reads, holding one entry per CDR3 protein. The sample lists a few hundred thousand distinct CDR3 sequences; about 15% were seen once. Per the germline V gene, CDR1 is KGHSH and CDR2 is LQKENI. V shed 4 bases and J 0 bases; nucleotides not matched to a gene: 17. This CDR3 is 21 amino acids long. Study findings and constraints: Blood shared most expanded thyroid clonotypes above 0.001.

This clonotype was sampled from a woman between 18 and 29 years old with Graves' hyperthyroidism. Sequencing was done on a sample of blood. The genes are TRBV18 and TRBJ1-6, with 8 bases that match TRBD1. In DNA, the CDR3 is TGTGCCAGCTCACGCGCAGCGACAGGGGCCAAGGGGTACTCCTATAATTCACCCCTCCACTTT. Protein: CASSRAATGAKGYSYNSPLHF. Full variable domain (missing parts from reference TRBV18 and TRBJ1-6): NAGVMQNPRHLVRRRGQEARLRCSPMKGHSHVYWYRQLPEEGLKFMVYLQKENIIDESGMPKERFSAEFPKEGPSILRIQQVVRGDSAAYFCASSRAATGAKGYSYNSPLHFGNGTRLTVT.